The 29 T cell receptor beta chains reported below all come from one sample, sequenced in a study of CD8+ T cells in alopecia areata. The sample's treatment: oral pan-JAK inhibitor, 5-10 mg twice daily. Extraction of RNA preceded its reverse transcription into cDNA, which served as the sequencing template. Assay: immunoSEQ multiplex PCR; the TCRdb copy retains only in-frame clones and omits some. The data show some 170,000 clones, roughly 50% seen once. Sample: CD4+ T cells sorted from blood, taken at approximately week 60, from a patient treated with tofacitinib. Receptors originate from a human donor with alopecia areata.

The chain carries TRBV7-6 and TRBJ2-2, with no clear D. This CDR3 has 16 residues. V was trimmed by 4 bases and J by 1 base, leaving 13 bases between them. Germline V gene sequence: CDR1 SGHVS, CDR2 FNYEAQ. The CDR3 loop reads CASSSTNGLNTGELFF. CDR3 sequence (DNA): TGTGCCAGCAGCTCGACCAACGGGCTGAACACCGGGGAGCTGTTTTTT.

The rearrangement links TRBV30 to TRBJ2-7, with 9 bases that match TRBD2. This CDR3 is 14 amino acids long. V was clipped by 1 base and J by 7 bases; unmatched bases: 8. CDR1 is GTSNPN and CDR2 is SVGIG in the germline V gene (reference sequence). The CDR3: CAWSASWSGGEQYF. CDR3 bases: TGTGCCTGGAGTGCATCATGGAGCGGGGGGGAGCAGTACTTC.

CDR3 region: CAWLKRQYTEAFF. CDR3 nucleotides: TGTGCCTGGCTTAAAAGGCAGTACACTGAAGCTTTCTTT. The chain links TRBV30 to TRBJ1-1; no clear D. Germline loops: CDR1 GTSNPN, CDR2 SVGIG (reference sequence). CDR3 size: 13 residues. V lost 5 bases to trimming and J lost 3 bases, with 13 bases between them.

The CDR3 coding sequence is TGTGCCAGCAGCCAAGGCGGAAAGACCGGGGAGCTGTTTTTT. It codes for CASSQGGKTGELFF. The gene calls are TRBV7-3 and TRBJ2-2; no reliable D call. V lost 5 bases to trimming and J lost 5 bases, with 12 bases between them. The V gene's germline CDR1 is SGHTA and CDR2 FQGTGA. The CDR3 spans 14 residues.

This clone was observed a few times. This chain links TRBV7-2 with TRBJ1-2; 9 bases map to TRBD1. This CDR3 contains 15 residues. Germline CDR1 and CDR2: SGHTA and FQGNSA. V gave up 1 base and J gave up 6 bases; unmatched junction bases: 6. Here the CDR3 DNA reads TGTGCCAGCAGCTTAGGGTACAGGGGGCGCGATGGCTACACCTTC. Encoded protein: CASSLGYRGRDGYTF.

The V gene is TRBV29-1, the J gene TRBJ1-1; 7 bases align to TRBD1. Germline V gene data show CDR1 as SQVTM and CDR2 as ANQGSEA. The CDR3 loop spans 13 amino acids. V lost 6 bases and J lost 4; bases outside the gene matches: 8. This CDR3 reads CSVLKGGGTEAFF. DNA for the CDR3: TGCAGCGTCTTGAAAGGGGGCGGCACTGAAGCTTTCTTT. Together with reference TRBV29-1 and TRBJ1-1, the CDR3 gives the full variable domain: SAVISQKPSRDICQRGTSLTIQCQVDSQVTMMFWYRQQPGQSLTLIATANQGSEATYESGFVIDKFPISRPNLTFSTLTVSNMSPEDSSIYLCSVLKGGGTEAFFGQGTRLTVV.

V usage is TRBV29-1 and J usage is TRBJ2-3, with 15 positions matching TRBD2. This CDR3 comprises 19 residues. V lost 6 bases to trimming and J lost 6 bases; unmatched junction nucleotides: 19. Per germline, CDR1 SQVTM and CDR2 ANQGSEA. CDR3 loop: CSVGGVGTSGGSFTDTQYF. CDR3 nucleotide sequence: TGCAGCGTCGGCGGGGTAGGGACTAGCGGGGGGTCTTTCACGGATACGCAGTATTTT.

The genes are TRBV5-1 and TRBJ2-7; 7 bases are a match to TRBD1. Germline V gene sequence: CDR1 SGHRS, CDR2 YFSETQ. This CDR3 spans 14 amino acids. Germline trimming cut 1 base from V and 6 bases from J; bases unmatched to any gene: 7. The CDR3 is CASSLMDRWGEQYF. CDR3 in DNA: TGCGCCAGCAGCTTGATGGACAGGTGGGGCGAGCAGTACTTC.

The rearrangement links TRBV2 to TRBJ2-3; D unresolved. Germline-derived CDR1 and CDR2 are SNHLY and FYNNEI. The CDR3 runs 13 residues. Trimming left V 1 base short and J 4 bases short, with 6 bases between. The CDR3 spells CASSEGASDTQYF. Here the CDR3 DNA reads TGTGCCAGCAGTGAAGGAGCTTCAGATACGCAGTATTTT.

The V gene is TRBV9, the J gene TRBJ1-2; D call uncertain. V lost 3 bases, J lost 4 bases, and 7 bases lay in between. The CDR3 loop spans 12 amino acids. CDR1 SGDLS and CDR2 YYNGEE come from the germline V gene. The CDR3 DNA reads as TGTGCCAGCAGCGCCCTGGGCTATGGCTACACCTTC. Its translation is CASSALGYGYTF.

CDR3 sequence: CAIQSTSSETQYF. The CDR3 DNA reads TGTGCCATTCAGTCCACTTCCTCAGAGACCCAGTACTTC. The rearrangement joins TRBV10-3 to TRBJ2-5; D gene unclear. The CDR3 extends over 13 amino acids. The V and J ends lost 9 bases and 4 bases respectively, with 15 bases between them. From germline, CDR1 is ENHRY and CDR2 SYGVKD.

This clone showed up just a few times. The chain couples TRBV6-6 to TRBJ2-6; the D is unclear. The CDR3 runs 15 residues. Trimming removed 6 bases at V and 0 bases at J, with 9 bases between. Germline assignment: CDR1 MNHNY and CDR2 SVGAGI (reference sequence). CDR3 sequence reads: CASSSTRSGANVLTF. The DNA for the CDR3 is TGTGCCAGCAGCTCAACCCGCTCTGGGGCCAACGTCCTGACTTTC.

This clone was picked up one time. This chain connects TRBV27 to TRBJ2-1, with 7 nucleotides matching TRBD1. The germline V gene has CDR1 MNHEY and CDR2 SMNVEV (reference sequence). Trimming took 5 bases from V and 7 from J; bases not matched to a gene: 2. The CDR3 length is 12 residues. CDR3 amino acids: CASSKQGNEQFF. CDR3 coding DNA: TGTGCCAGCAGTAAACAGGGGAATGAGCAGTTCTTC.

This clone has more than one count but fewer than ten. The chain uses TRBV29-1 and TRBJ2-5; D is unresolved. CDR3 length equals 14 residues. Trimming pared 4 bases from V and 2 bases from J, leaving 14 bases between. Looked up from germline, CDR1 is SQVTM and CDR2 is ANQGSEA. The CDR3 here is CSVGGQVKQETQYF. Here the CDR3 DNA reads TGCAGCGTTGGGGGTCAGGTTAAGCAAGAGACCCAGTACTTC.

This chain connects TRBV30 to TRBJ1-5, with 12 positions matching TRBD1. V trimming: 2 bases; J trimming: 7 bases; junction bases outside the gene matches: 6. This CDR3 has 15 amino acids. The germline gives CDR1 GTSNPN, CDR2 SVGIG (reference sequence). CDR3 nucleotides: TGTGCCTGGAGTAGACAGGGACAGGGGGCGCAGCCCCAGCATTTT. Protein sequence: CAWSRQGQGAQPQHF.

The chain is built from TRBV13 and TRBJ1-3; no clear D gene. The V gene lost 5 bases and the J gene lost 0 bases, with 11 bases spanning the gap. Germline CDR1 is PRHDT and CDR2 is FYEKMQ (reference sequence). The CDR3 length is 15 residues. Here the CDR3 reads CASSNGPNSGNTIYF. DNA of the CDR3: TGTGCCAGCAGCAATGGACCCAACTCTGGAAACACCATATATTTT. Full variable domain (remainder filled in from reference TRBV13 and TRBJ1-3): AAGVIQSPRHLIKEKRETATLKCYPIPRHDTVYWYQQGPGQDPQFLISFYEKMQSDKGSIPDRFSAQQFSDYHSELNMSSLELGDSALYFCASSNGPNSGNTIYFGEGSWLTVV.

V is TRBV4-1 and J is TRBJ2-6, with D hard to call. The germline gives CDR1 MGHRA, CDR2 YSYEKL. Trimming removed 0 bases from V and 0 bases from J, with 3 bases in between. There are 15 residues in the CDR3. The CDR3 spells CASSQDTSGANVLTF. The CDR3 DNA follows: TGCGCCAGCAGCCAAGACACCTCTGGGGCCAACGTCCTGACTTTC.

This CDR3 reads CASSDGSGNTIYF. The CDR3 bases are TGTGCCAGCAGTGACGGCTCTGGAAACACCATATATTTT. The rearrangement uses TRBV2 and TRBJ1-3; no reliable D call. Germline CDR1 reads SNHLY; CDR2 reads FYNNEI. The V and J ends lost 3 bases and 0 bases respectively, with 3 bases between them. This CDR3 is built from 13 residues.

V gene TRBV7-2 combines with J gene TRBJ1-5; 7 bases fit TRBD1. The CDR3 contains 15 residues. The germline CDR1 and CDR2 sequences are SGHTA and FQGNSA. V was pared by 1 base and J by 6 bases, with 6 bases of the junction left unmatched. The CDR3 loop is CASSLDRGLGQPQHF. The CDR3 bases are TGTGCCAGCAGCTTAGACAGGGGTCTGGGTCAGCCCCAGCATTTT.

This clone was counted only a few times. The chain combines TRBV29-1 with TRBJ2-2, with 9 bases matching TRBD1. CDR1 is SQVTM, CDR2 ANQGSEA, per germline. The CDR3 consists of 15 residues. Germline trimming cut 3 bases from V and 3 bases from J; bases unmatched to any gene: 5. The CDR3 loop reads CSVDTGQGDTGELFF. CDR3 nucleotide sequence: TGCAGCGTTGACACGGGACAGGGAGACACCGGGGAGCTGTTTTTT.

The rearrangement joins TRBV30 to TRBJ1-2; no definite D call. Germline V gene lookup returns CDR1 GTSNPN and CDR2 SVGIG (reference sequence). The CDR3 runs to 16 residues. V was clipped by 0 bases and J by 3 bases, with 17 bases between them. CDR3 region: CAWSVRNWVVDYGYTF. DNA for the CDR3: TGTGCCTGGAGTGTGAGAAATTGGGTTGTTGACTATGGCTACACCTTC.

The gene calls are TRBV7-9 and TRBJ2-1; 10 bases line up with TRBD2. The length of the CDR3 is 15 residues. Unmatched junction bases numbered 9, after V lost 8 bases and J lost 5 bases. CDR1 and CDR2 from the germline V gene are SEHNR and FQNEAQ (reference sequence). The CDR3 protein is CASGKRGGRDNEQFF. The CDR3, as DNA: TGTGCCAGCGGAAAGCGGGGGGGTCGGGACAATGAGCAGTTCTTC.

This clone came up a few times. J is TRBJ1-1 and V is TRBV29-1; D unresolved. The CDR3 runs 9 residues. In germline, CDR1 is SQVTM, CDR2 ANQGSEA. V was clipped by 7 bases and J by 11 bases, with 11 bases between them. The CDR3 protein is CSESPGAFF. As DNA, the CDR3 is TGCAGCGAATCCCCGGGGGCTTTCTTT. Filled out from reference TRBV29-1 and TRBJ1-1, the complete variable domain reads SAVISQKPSRDICQRGTSLTIQCQVDSQVTMMFWYRQQPGQSLTLIATANQGSEATYESGFVIDKFPISRPNLTFSTLTVSNMSPEDSSIYLCSESPGAFFGQGTRLTVV.

This clone appeared a few times. This chain joins TRBV5-1 and TRBJ2-7; 9 positions agree with TRBD1. Trimming took 1 base from V and 6 from J; bases not matched to a gene: 5. Germline values: CDR1 SGHRS, CDR2 YFSETQ. The CDR3 consists of 14 residues. CDR3 sequence: CASSLQGQGTEQYF. CDR3 sequence (DNA): TGCGCCAGCAGCTTGCAGGGACAGGGAACCGAGCAGTACTTC.

The gene calls are TRBV6-1 and TRBJ1-2; TRBD1 is a possible D gene (6 bases). The CDR3 totals 10 residues. The V gene lost 8 bases and the J gene lost 7 bases, with 8 bases spanning the gap. The germline V gene has CDR1 MNHNS and CDR2 SASEGT. This CDR3 reads CASQGTGYTF. DNA for the CDR3: TGTGCCAGCCAGGGGACTGGCTACACCTTC.

The CDR3: CASTGVDTQYF. CDR3 coding DNA: TGTGCCAGCACCGGAGTGGATACGCAGTATTTT. V gene TRBV7-9 combines with J gene TRBJ2-3, with D unresolved. The germline gives CDR1 SEHNR, CDR2 FQNEAQ (reference sequence). The CDR3 loop spans 11 amino acids. Trimming stripped 7 bases from V and 6 bases from J, with 8 bases between.

The rearrangement uses TRBV2 and TRBJ1-4; D gene unclear. Germline lookup yields CDR1 SNHLY and CDR2 FYNNEI. With 3 bases removed from V and 8 bases from J, the gap between germline ends came to 13 bases. This CDR3 region has 14 residues. The CDR3 DNA is TGTGCCAGCAGTGATTTGTCTTCCGGCGAAAAACTGTTTTTT. Translated, it gives CASSDLSSGEKLFF.

The J gene is TRBJ1-3, the V gene TRBV29-1; D is unresolved. Germline V gene sequence: CDR1 SQVTM, CDR2 ANQGSEA. The V gene lost 3 bases and the J gene lost 4 bases, with 4 bases spanning the gap. This CDR3 region has 11 residues. CDR3 nucleotide sequence: TGCAGCGTTGAGACCGGAAACACCATATATTTT. Encoded protein: CSVETGNTIYF.

The chain recombines TRBV4-1 with TRBJ2-1; 11 bases are shared with TRBD2. V was pared by 0 bases and J by 7 bases, with 8 bases of the junction left unmatched. The CDR3 is made up of 17 amino acids. The germline V gene has CDR1 MGHRA and CDR2 YSYEKL. CDR3 DNA sequence: TGCGCCAGCAGCCAAGATGGGGCTAGCGGGGGGTGGAATGAGCAGTTCTTC. It codes for CASSQDGASGGWNEQFF.